This T cell receptor beta chain comes out of a study of a mutant IDH1 vaccine in newly diagnosed glioma. Worth noting for this clone: The antigen remains undetermined.

Noted time point: week 11, during vaccination. Topical imiquimod accompanied each vaccine dose, which consisted of 300 ug of mutant IDH1 20-mer peptide. Sequencing used immunoSEQ multiplex PCR; TCRdb keeps in-frame clones, though not all of them. The repertoire consists of around 130,000 clones, with around four fifths occurring once and the leading ten covering around 5.5%. Here the sequenced sample was PBMCs, taken from a glioma patient whose treatment included an IDH1 peptide vaccine. The sequence came from a man aged 40-50 years with glioma.

The CDR3 region has the DNA TGCGCCAGCAGCGGGACAGGGGGCGAGAACATTCAGTACTTC. As protein: CASSGTGGENIQYF. V gene TRBV5-1 combines with J gene TRBJ2-4; 12 bases align to TRBD1. The CDR3 is 14 amino acids. The germline CDR1 and CDR2 sequences are SGHRS and YFSETQ. J was trimmed by 7 bases and V by 4 bases; bases with no gene match: 3.